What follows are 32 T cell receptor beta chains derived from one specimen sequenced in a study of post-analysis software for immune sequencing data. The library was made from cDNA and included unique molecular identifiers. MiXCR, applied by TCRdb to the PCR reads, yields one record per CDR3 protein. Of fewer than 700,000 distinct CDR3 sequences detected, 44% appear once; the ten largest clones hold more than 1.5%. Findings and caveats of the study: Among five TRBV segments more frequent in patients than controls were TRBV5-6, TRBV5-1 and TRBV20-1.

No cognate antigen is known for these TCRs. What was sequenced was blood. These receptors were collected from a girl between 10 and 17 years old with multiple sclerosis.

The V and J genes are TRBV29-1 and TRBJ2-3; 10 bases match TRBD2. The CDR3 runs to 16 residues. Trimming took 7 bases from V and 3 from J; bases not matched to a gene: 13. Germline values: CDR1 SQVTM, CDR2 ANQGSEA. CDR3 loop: CSATLPLAGVTDTQYF. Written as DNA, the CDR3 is TGCAGCGCAACCCTACCTCTAGCGGGAGTAACAGATACGCAGTATTTT.

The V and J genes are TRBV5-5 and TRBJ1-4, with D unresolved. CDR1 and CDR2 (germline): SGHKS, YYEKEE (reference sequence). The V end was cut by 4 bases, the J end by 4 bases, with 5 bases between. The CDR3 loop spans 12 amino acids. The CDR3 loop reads CASSPHNEKLFF. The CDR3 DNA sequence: TGTGCCAGCAGCCCCCATAATGAAAAACTGTTTTTT.

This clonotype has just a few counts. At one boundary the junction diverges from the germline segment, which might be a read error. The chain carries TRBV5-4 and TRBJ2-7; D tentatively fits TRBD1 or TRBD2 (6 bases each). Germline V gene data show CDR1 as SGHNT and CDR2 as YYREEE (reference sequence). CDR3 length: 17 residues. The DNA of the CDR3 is TGTGCCAGTAGCTTGGGGGGCGTAGCGAGTCCCTCCTACGAGCAGTACTTC. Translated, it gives CASSLGGVASPSYEQYF.

In DNA, the CDR3 is TGTGCCAGCAGCTTCCAGGGCGCTACGCAGTATTTT. This gives the protein CASSFQGATQYF. The chain uses TRBV5-6 and TRBJ2-3, with a tentative D call TRBD1 (5 bases). The CDR3 spans 12 residues. In germline, CDR1 is SGHDT, CDR2 YYEEEE. The V gene lost 2 bases and the J gene lost 8 bases, with 9 bases spanning the gap.

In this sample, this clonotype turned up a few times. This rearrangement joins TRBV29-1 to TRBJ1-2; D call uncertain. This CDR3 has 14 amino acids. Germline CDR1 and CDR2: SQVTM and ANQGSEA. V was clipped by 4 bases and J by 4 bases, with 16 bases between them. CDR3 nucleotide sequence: TGCAGCGTTGTAGTCGGAACAGCTATCTATGGCTACACCTTC. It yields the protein CSVVVGTAIYGYTF.

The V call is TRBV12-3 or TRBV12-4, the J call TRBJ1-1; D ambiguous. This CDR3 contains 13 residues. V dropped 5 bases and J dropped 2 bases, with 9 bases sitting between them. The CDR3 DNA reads TGTGCCAGCAGTCTACATGTTAACACTGAAGCTTTCTTT. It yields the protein CASSLHVNTEAFF.

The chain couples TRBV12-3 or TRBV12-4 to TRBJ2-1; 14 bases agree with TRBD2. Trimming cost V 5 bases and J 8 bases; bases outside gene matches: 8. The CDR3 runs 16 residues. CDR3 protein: CASSPGLAGGLHEQFF. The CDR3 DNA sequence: TGTGCCAGCAGTCCTGGACTAGCGGGAGGTCTGCATGAGCAGTTCTTC.

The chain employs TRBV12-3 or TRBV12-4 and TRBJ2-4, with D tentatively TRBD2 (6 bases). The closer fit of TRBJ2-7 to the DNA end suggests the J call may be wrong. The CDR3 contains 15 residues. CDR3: CASSLARRRGNEQYF. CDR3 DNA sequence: TGTGCCAGCAGTTTGGCGCGGCGGAGGGGTAACGAGCAGTACTTC.

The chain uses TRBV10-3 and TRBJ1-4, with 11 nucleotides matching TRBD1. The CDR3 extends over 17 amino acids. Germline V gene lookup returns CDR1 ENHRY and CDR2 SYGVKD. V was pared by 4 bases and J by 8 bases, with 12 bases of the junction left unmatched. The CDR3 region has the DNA TGTGCCATCAGTGTTGCACTCAGGGGACAGGGGGACGAAAAACTGTTTTTT. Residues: CAISVALRGQGDEKLFF.

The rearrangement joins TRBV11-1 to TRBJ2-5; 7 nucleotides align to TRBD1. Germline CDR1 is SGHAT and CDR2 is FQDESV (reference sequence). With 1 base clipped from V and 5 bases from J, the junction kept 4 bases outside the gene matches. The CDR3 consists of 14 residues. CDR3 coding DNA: TGTGCCAGCAGCTTAGAGGGGGCGCGGGAGACCCAGTACTTC. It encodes CASSLEGARETQYF. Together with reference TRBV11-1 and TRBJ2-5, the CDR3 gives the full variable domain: EAEVAQSPRYKITEKSQAVAFWCDPISGHATLYWYRQILGQGPELLVQFQDESVVDDSQLPKDRFSAERLKGVDSTLKIQPAELGDSAMYLCASSLEGARETQYFGPGTRLLVL.

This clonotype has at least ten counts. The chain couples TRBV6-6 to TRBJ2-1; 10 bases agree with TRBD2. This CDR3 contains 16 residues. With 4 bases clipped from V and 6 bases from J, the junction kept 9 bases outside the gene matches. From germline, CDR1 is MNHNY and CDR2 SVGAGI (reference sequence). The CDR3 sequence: CASSSRAGGESNEQFF. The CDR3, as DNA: TGTGCCAGCAGTTCGCGAGCGGGGGGGGAATCCAATGAGCAGTTCTTC.

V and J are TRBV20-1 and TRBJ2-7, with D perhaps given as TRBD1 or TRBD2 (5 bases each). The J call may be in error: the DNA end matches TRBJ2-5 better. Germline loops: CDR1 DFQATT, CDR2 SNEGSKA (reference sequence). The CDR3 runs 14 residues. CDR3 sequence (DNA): TGCAGTGCTAGAGATCCTGGGGGTTCGGAGACCCAGTACTTC. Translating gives CSARDPGGSETQYF.

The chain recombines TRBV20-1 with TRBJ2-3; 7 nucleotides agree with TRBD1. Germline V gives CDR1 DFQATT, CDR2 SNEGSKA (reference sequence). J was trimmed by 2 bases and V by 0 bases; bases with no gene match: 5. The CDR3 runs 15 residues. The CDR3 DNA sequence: TGCAGTGCTAGAGACCCAGGGGGAACCACAGATACGCAGTATTTT. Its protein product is CSARDPGGTTDTQYF.

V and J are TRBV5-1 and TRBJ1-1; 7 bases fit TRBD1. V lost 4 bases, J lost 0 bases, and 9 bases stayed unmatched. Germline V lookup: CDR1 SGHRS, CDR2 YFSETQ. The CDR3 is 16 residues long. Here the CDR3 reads CASSPEPGQMNTEAFF. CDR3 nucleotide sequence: TGCGCCAGCAGCCCGGAACCGGGACAGATGAACACTGAAGCTTTCTTT.

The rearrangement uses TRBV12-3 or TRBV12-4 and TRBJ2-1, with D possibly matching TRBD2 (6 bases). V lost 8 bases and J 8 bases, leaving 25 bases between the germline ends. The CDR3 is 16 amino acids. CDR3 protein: CASARRGRGASHEQFF. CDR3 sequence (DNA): TGTGCCAGCGCCCGGAGGGGTCGGGGAGCGAGCCATGAGCAGTTCTTC.

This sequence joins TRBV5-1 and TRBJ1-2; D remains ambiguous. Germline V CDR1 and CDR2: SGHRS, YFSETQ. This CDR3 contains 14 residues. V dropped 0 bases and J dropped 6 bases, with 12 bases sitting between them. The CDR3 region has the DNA TGCGCCAGCAGCTTGGGTAGGGAAGGAGATGGCTACACCTTC. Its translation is CASSLGREGDGYTF.

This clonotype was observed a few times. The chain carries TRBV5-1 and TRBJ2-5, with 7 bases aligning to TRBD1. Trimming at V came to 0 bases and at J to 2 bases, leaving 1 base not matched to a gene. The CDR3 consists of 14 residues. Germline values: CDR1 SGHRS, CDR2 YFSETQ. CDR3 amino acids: CASSLGGQQETQYF. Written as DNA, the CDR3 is TGCGCCAGCAGCTTGGGGGGACAGCAAGAGACCCAGTACTTC.

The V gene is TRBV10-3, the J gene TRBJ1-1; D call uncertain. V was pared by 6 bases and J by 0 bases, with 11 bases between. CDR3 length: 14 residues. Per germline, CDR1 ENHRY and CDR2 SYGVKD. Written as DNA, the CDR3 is TGTGCCATCAGGGGCAGTCAAGTGAACACTGAAGCTTTCTTT. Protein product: CAIRGSQVNTEAFF.

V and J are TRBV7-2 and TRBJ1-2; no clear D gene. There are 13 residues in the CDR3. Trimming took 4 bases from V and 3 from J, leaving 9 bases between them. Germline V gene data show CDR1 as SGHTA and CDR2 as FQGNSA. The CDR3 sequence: CASSSFPYYGYTF. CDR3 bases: TGTGCCAGCAGCTCCTTCCCCTACTATGGCTACACCTTC.

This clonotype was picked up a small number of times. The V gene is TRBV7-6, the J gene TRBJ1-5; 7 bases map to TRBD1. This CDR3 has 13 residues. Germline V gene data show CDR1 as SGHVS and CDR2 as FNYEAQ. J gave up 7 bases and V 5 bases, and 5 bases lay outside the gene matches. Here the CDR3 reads CASSHGQAQPQHF. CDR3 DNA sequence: TGTGCCAGCAGCCACGGACAGGCGCAGCCCCAGCATTTT.

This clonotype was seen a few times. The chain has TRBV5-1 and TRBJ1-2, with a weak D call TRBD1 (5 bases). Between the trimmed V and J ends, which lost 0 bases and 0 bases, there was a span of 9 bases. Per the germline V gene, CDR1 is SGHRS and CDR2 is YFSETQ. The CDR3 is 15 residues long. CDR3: CASSLAGNSNYGYTF. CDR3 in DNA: TGCGCCAGCAGCTTGGCAGGGAACTCTAACTATGGCTACACCTTC.

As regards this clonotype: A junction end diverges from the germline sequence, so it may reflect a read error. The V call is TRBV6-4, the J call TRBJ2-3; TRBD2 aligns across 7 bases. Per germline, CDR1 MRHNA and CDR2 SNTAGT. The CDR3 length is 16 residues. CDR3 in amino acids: CACSELGGSATDTQYF. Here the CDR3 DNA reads TGTGCCTGCAGTGAGTTGGGGGGGAGTGCGACAGATACGCAGTATTTT.

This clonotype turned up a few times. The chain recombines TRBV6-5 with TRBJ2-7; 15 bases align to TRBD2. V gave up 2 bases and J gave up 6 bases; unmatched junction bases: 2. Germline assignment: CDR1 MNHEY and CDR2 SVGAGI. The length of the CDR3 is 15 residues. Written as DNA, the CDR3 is TGTGCCAGCAGTTACCGGACTAGCGGGAGGGGCGAGCAGTACTTC. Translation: CASSYRTSGRGEQYF.

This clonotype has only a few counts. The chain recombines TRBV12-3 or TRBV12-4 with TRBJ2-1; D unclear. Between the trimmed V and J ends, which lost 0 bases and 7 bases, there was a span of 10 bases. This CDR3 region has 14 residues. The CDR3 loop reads CASSLASPENEQFF. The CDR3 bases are TGTGCCAGCAGTTTAGCGTCCCCCGAGAATGAGCAGTTCTTC.

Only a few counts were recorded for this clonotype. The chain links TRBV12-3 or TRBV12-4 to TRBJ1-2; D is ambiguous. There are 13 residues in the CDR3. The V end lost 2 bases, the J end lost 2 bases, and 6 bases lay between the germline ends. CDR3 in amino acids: CASSLRWNYGYTF. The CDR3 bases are TGTGCCAGCAGTTTACGGTGGAACTATGGCTACACCTTC.

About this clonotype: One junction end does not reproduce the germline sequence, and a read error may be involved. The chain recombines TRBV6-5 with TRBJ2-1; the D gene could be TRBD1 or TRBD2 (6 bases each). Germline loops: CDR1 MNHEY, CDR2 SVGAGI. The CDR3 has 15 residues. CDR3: CACSYSIRGADEQFF. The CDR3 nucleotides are TGTGCCTGCAGTTACTCGATTAGGGGGGCGGATGAGCAGTTCTTC.

The CDR3 loop is CASSPYSGGRGAGWGTEAFF. In nucleotides, the CDR3 is TGTGCCAGCAGCCCTTATTCGGGTGGGAGAGGGGCCGGTTGGGGCACTGAAGCTTTCTTT. This sequence joins TRBV12-3 or TRBV12-4 and TRBJ1-1; a possible D gene is TRBD1 (5 bases). The V end lost 6 bases, the J end lost 4 bases, and 33 bases lay between the germline ends. This CDR3 has 20 residues.

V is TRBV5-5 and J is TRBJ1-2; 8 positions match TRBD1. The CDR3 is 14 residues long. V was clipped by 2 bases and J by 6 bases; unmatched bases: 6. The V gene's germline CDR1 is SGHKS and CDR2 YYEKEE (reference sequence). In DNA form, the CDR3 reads TGTGCCAGCAGCTTAAGCCCAGGGGGCGATGGCTACACCTTC. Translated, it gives CASSLSPGGDGYTF. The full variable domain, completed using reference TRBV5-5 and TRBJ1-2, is DAGVTQSPTHLIKTRGQQVTLRCSPISGHKSVSWYQQVLGQGPQFIFQYYEKEERGRGNFPDRFSARQFPNYSSELNVNALLLGDSALYLCASSLSPGGDGYTFGSGTRLTVV.

The CDR3: CASSGGNFNTEAFF. DNA for the CDR3: TGCGCCAGCAGCGGAGGAAACTTCAACACTGAAGCTTTCTTT. This chain uses TRBV4-1 with TRBJ1-1; D is unclear. CDR1 MGHRA and CDR2 YSYEKL come from the germline V gene. This CDR3 is 14 amino acids long. V was shortened by 5 bases and J by 2 bases, with 12 bases between the two germline ends.

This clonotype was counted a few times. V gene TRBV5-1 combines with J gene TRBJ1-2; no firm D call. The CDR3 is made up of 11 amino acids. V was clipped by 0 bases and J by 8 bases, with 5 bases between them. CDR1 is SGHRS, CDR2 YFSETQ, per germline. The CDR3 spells CASSLENGYTF. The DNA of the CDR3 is TGCGCCAGCAGCTTGGAAAACGGCTACACCTTC.

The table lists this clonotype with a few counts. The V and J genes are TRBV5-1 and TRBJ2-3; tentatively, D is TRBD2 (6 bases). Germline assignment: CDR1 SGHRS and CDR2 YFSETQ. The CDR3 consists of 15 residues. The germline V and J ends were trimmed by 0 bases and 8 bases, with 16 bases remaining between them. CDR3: CASSLGLETRVTQYF. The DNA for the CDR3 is TGCGCCAGCAGCTTGGGACTAGAAACCCGAGTTACGCAGTATTTT.

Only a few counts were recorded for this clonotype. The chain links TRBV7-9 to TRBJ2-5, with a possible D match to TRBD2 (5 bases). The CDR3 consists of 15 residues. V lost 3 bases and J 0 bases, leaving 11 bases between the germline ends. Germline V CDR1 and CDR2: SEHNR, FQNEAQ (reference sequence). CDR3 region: CASSFSGDYQETQYF. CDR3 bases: TGTGCCAGCAGCTTTTCCGGGGATTACCAAGAGACCCAGTACTTC.